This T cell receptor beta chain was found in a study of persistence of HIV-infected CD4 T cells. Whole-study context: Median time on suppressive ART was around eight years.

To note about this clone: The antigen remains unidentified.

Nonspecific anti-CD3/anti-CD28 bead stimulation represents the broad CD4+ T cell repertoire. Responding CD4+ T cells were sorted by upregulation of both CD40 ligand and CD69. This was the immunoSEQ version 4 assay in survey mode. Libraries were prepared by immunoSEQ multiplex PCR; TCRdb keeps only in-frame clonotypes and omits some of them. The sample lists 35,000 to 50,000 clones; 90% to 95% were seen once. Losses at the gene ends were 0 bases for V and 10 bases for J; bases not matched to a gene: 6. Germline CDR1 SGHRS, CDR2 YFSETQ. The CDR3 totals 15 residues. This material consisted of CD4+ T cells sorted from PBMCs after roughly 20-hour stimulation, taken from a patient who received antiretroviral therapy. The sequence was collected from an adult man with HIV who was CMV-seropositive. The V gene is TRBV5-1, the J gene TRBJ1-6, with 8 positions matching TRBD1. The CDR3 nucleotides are TGCGCCAGCAGCTTGGGGACAGGGTTGATGTCACCCCTCCACTTT. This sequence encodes CASSLGTGLMSPLHF.